This T cell receptor beta chain was documented in a study of T cell repertoires in cytomegalovirus infection. On the study more broadly: CMV infection and matching HLA type were both indicated by public TCR beta signatures.

Study results and caveats: HLA-C-restricted CMV-specific TCR beta clonotypes prevailed in the ex vivo response. Carriers of CMV and the relevant HLA type were discriminated by public TCR beta frequency.

TCRdb used MiXCR to reprocess the reads, holding one entry per CDR3 protein. The sample shows 300,000 or so distinct CDR3 sequences, 9.6% of them seen only once. A note on this clonotype: Its antigen is undetermined.

This CDR3 spans 13 amino acids. V gave up 6 bases and J gave up 0 bases; unmatched junction bases: 2. Germline V gene lookup returns CDR1 SQVTM and CDR2 ANQGSEA. The rearrangement links TRBV29-1 to TRBJ1-5, with 7 bases aligning to TRBD1. The sample consisted of PBMCs. This TCR came from a human donor in good health (CMV status not recorded). Some clones in this sample may be carry-over from other donors' samples. CDR3 in amino acids: CSVGQNSNQPQHF. CDR3 nucleotides: TGCAGCGTGGGACAGAATAGCAATCAGCCCCAGCATTTT.